The 17 T cell receptor beta chains given below trace back to one sample, sequenced in a study of T cells after posttransplantation cyclophosphamide. The protocol was immunoSEQ multiplex PCR, while the TCRdb copy is restricted to in-frame clones and leaves out a portion. The table includes about 32,000 clones, about 90% detected once. Sequenced: PBMCs. These receptors were collected from a woman between 40 and 50 years old with a blood cancer, CMV-positive, and with a related stem cell donor.

The chain links TRBV27 to TRBJ2-1; 11 nucleotides match TRBD2. The length of the CDR3 is 18 residues. The ends lost 2 bases at V and 8 bases at J; junction bases unmatched: 14. Germline CDR1 reads MNHEY; CDR2 reads SMNVEV (reference sequence). The CDR3 bases are TGTGCCAGCAGTTTAGTGAACGGGGTAGCGGGGGGGCAGGATGAGCAGTTCTTC. Translation: CASSLVNGVAGGQDEQFF.

V usage is TRBV27 and J usage is TRBJ2-1; D is unresolved. The length of the CDR3 is 14 residues. The germline V and J ends were trimmed by 1 base and 3 bases, with 7 bases remaining between them. Germline V gene lookup returns CDR1 MNHEY and CDR2 SMNVEV (reference sequence). CDR3 nucleotides: TGTGCCAGCAGTTTATATAACAGCTACAATGAGCAGTTCTTC. As protein: CASSLYNSYNEQFF.

The V and J genes are TRBV5-4 and TRBJ2-1, with TRBD2 identical over 10 bases. The CDR3 extends over 16 amino acids. V gave up 2 bases and J gave up 2 bases; unmatched junction bases: 4. Looked up from germline, CDR1 is SGHNT and CDR2 is YYREEE (reference sequence). The CDR3 nucleotides read TGTGCCAGCAGCTTCTACAGCGGGGGGGCCTACAATGAGCAGTTCTTC. Translating it yields CASSFYSGGAYNEQFF.

This chain uses TRBV25-1 with TRBJ1-2, with D unresolved. Trimming removed 1 base at V and 4 bases at J, with 10 bases between. Germline loops: CDR1 MGHDK, CDR2 SYGVNS. The CDR3 is 14 amino acids. CDR3 nucleotides: TGTGCCAGCAGTGAATTAGATGCCCCCTATGGCTACACCTTC. This translates into CASSELDAPYGYTF.

The chain combines TRBV6-1 with TRBJ1-1; no clear D gene. V was pared by 7 bases and J by 7 bases, with 19 bases between. The CDR3 covers 14 residues. In germline, CDR1 is MNHNS, CDR2 SASEGT. CDR3 sequence (DNA): TGTGCCAGCATCTCCCTCCGGAGGGATGGTGAAGCTTTCTTT. This sequence encodes CASISLRRDGEAFF.

The chain couples TRBV19 to TRBJ1-5; D call uncertain. The germline gives CDR1 LNHDA, CDR2 SQIVND (reference sequence). The CDR3 loop spans 14 amino acids. V lost 4 bases to trimming and J lost 4 bases, with 11 bases between them. CDR3 nucleotides: TGTGCCAGTAGTACACGACACCAGAATCAGCCCCAGCATTTT. Translated, it gives CASSTRHQNQPQHF.

The V and J genes are TRBV6-4 and TRBJ1-6, with a possible D match to TRBD1 (5 bases). CDR1 and CDR2 (germline): MRHNA, SNTAGT. The CDR3 covers 14 residues. Trimming removed 3 bases from V and 6 bases from J, with 9 bases in between. The CDR3 reads CASSETGSNSPLHF. For the CDR3, the DNA is TGTGCCAGCAGTGAAACAGGATCTAATTCACCCCTCCACTTT.

The CDR3 reads CASSGYGQPYNEQFF. The CDR3 DNA follows: TGTGCCAGCAGTGGTTACGGACAGCCCTACAATGAGCAGTTCTTC. The gene calls are TRBV27 and TRBJ2-1; D might be TRBD1 (6 bases). The ends were cut back, 5 bases at V and 2 bases at J, with 13 bases in the middle. CDR1 and CDR2 (germline): MNHEY, SMNVEV (reference sequence). The CDR3 is made up of 15 amino acids.

V usage is TRBV14 and J usage is TRBJ2-7; 9 bases are shared with TRBD1. Germline CDR1 is SGHDN and CDR2 is FVKESK. J lost 7 bases, V lost 4 bases, and 17 bases had no gene match. The CDR3 spans 17 residues. The CDR3 DNA is TGTGCCAGCAGCCGAGCCGGGACAGGGACACTGTCTGGTGAGCAGTACTTC. Protein: CASSRAGTGTLSGEQYF.

The V call is TRBV5-1, the J call TRBJ2-4; TRBD1 matches at 10 bases. The J segment lost 2 bases and the V segment lost 4 bases, leaving 6 bases of the junction unmatched. This CDR3 region has 16 residues. CDR1 is SGHRS and CDR2 is YFSETQ in the germline V gene. The CDR3 coding sequence is TGCGCCAGCAGCCCGACAGGGGGCGCTTCCAAAAACATTCAGTACTTC. Translated, it gives CASSPTGGASKNIQYF.

This chain links TRBV7-2 with TRBJ2-7; D is unresolved. Trimming pared 3 bases from V and 0 bases from J, leaving 9 bases between. The germline gives CDR1 SGHTA, CDR2 FQGNSA. This CDR3 spans 14 amino acids. In nucleotides, the CDR3 is TGTGCCAGCAGCTTCGGGTCGCTCTCCTACGAGCAGTACTTC. This codes for CASSFGSLSYEQYF.

The V call is TRBV19, the J call TRBJ1-1; D gene ambiguous. V was trimmed by 4 bases and J by 4 bases, leaving 25 bases between them. The CDR3 length is 18 residues. Germline V gene sequence: CDR1 LNHDA, CDR2 SQIVND (reference sequence). The CDR3 sequence is CASSRAGRILAGSTEAFF. DNA of the CDR3: TGTGCCAGTAGTAGGGCAGGCCGGATCCTGGCGGGAAGCACTGAAGCTTTCTTT.

The chain uses TRBV11-2 and TRBJ2-4, with no clear D. With 6 bases removed from V and 7 bases from J, the gap between germline ends came to 16 bases. The germline gives CDR1 SGHAT, CDR2 FQNNGV. This CDR3 region has 14 residues. The CDR3 nucleotides are TGTGCCAGCAGGAGATCGGCAGGATCGAACATTCAGTACTTC. Encoded protein: CASRRSAGSNIQYF.

This sequence joins TRBV5-5 and TRBJ1-5; D possibly corresponds to TRBD1 (5 bases). CDR3 length: 14 residues. Germline assignment: CDR1 SGHKS and CDR2 YYEKEE (reference sequence). The germline V and J ends were trimmed by 0 bases and 4 bases, with 8 bases remaining between them. The CDR3 nucleotides are TGTGCCAGCAGCTTGGACAGGACGAATCAGCCCCAGCATTTT. It translates to CASSLDRTNQPQHF.

The CDR3: CASTGLNTGELFF. CDR3 sequence (DNA): TGTGCCAGCACAGGTTTGAACACCGGGGAGCTGTTTTTT. The chain couples TRBV2 to TRBJ2-2; no reliable D call. The germline V gene encodes CDR1 SNHLY and CDR2 FYNNEI. V was clipped by 7 bases and J by 1 base, with 7 bases between them. The CDR3 sequence is 13 residues long.

The rearrangement joins TRBV5-1 to TRBJ2-7, with D perhaps matching TRBD2 (5 bases). Trimming removed 0 bases at V and 1 base at J, with 8 bases between. Germline V CDR1 and CDR2: SGHRS, YFSETQ. The CDR3 totals 14 residues. The CDR3 nucleotides read TGCGCCAGCAGCTTGGAGCGGACGTCCTACGAGCAGTACTTC. Translated: CASSLERTSYEQYF. Combining the CDR3 with reference TRBV5-1 and TRBJ2-7 gives the whole variable domain KAGVTQTPRYLIKTRGQQVTLSCSPISGHRSVSWYQQTPGQGLQFLFEYFSETQRNKGNFPGRFSGRQFSNSRSEMNVSTLELGDSALYLCASSLERTSYEQYFGPGTRLTVT.

CDR3 sequence: CASSPWTGVATNEKLFF. As DNA, the CDR3 is TGCGCCAGCAGCCCCTGGACAGGGGTTGCAACTAATGAAAAACTGTTTTTT. This rearrangement joins TRBV5-1 to TRBJ1-4; TRBD1 agrees at 9 bases. V lost 4 bases, J lost 0 bases, and 7 bases stayed unmatched. Germline CDR1 is SGHRS and CDR2 is YFSETQ. This CDR3 is 17 amino acids long.